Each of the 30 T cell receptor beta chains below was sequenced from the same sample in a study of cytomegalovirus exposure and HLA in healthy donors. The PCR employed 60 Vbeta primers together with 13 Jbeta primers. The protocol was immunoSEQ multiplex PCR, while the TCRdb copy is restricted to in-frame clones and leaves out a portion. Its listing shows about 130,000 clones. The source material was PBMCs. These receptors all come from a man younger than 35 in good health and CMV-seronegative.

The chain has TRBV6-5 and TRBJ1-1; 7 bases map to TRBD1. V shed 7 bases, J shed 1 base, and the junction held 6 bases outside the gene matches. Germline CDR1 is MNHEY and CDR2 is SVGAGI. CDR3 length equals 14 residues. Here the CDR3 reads CASTINRGNTEAFF. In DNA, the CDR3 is TGTGCCAGCACCATTAACAGGGGGAACACTGAAGCTTTCTTT.

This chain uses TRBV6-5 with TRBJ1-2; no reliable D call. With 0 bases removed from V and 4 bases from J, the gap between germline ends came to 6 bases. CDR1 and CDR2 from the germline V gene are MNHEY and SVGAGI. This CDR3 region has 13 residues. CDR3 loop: CASSYSALYGYTF. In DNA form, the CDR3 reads TGTGCCAGCAGTTACTCGGCTCTCTATGGCTACACCTTC.

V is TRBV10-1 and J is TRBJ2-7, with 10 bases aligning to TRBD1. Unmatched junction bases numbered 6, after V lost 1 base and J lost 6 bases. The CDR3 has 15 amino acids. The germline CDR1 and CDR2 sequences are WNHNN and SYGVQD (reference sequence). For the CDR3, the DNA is TGCGCCAGCAGTGAGTGGGGGACAGGGGCCGGCGAGCAGTACTTC. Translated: CASSEWGTGAGEQYF.

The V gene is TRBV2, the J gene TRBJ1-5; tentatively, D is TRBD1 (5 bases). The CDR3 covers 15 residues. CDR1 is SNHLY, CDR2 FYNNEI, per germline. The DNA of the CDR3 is TGTGCGACAGCAACCTCACGTGATAGCAATCAGCCCCAGCATTTT. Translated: CATATSRDSNQPQHF.

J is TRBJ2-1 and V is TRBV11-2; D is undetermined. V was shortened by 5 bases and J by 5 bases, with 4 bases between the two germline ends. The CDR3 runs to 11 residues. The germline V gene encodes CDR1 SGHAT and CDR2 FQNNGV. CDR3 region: CASSLDNEQFF. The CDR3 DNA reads TGTGCCAGCAGCCTCGACAATGAGCAGTTCTTC.

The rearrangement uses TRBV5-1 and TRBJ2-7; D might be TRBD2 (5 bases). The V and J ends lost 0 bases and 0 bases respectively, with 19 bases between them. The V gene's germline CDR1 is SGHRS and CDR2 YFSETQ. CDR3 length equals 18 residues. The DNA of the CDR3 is TGCGCCAGCAGCTTGGGACACCCCGCAGGACTGACCTCCTACGAGCAGTACTTC. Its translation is CASSLGHPAGLTSYEQYF.

The CDR3 protein is CASTRLAGAYHEQFF. DNA for the CDR3: TGTGCCAGCACCCGTCTAGCGGGAGCATACCATGAGCAGTTCTTC. V gene TRBV5-6 combines with J gene TRBJ2-1, with 10 bases fitting TRBD2. There are 15 residues in the CDR3. V was pared by 6 bases and J by 8 bases, with 11 bases of the junction left unmatched. Germline CDR1 and CDR2: SGHDT and YYEEEE.

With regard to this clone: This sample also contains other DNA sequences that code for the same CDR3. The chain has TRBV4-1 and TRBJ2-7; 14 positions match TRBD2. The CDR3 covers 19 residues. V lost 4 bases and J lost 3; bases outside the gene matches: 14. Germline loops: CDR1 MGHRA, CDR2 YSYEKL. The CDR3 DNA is TGCGCCAGCAGCCGCCCCATGGGTCCGGGACTAGCGGGAGTCTACGAGCAGTACTTC. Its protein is CASSRPMGPGLAGVYEQYF.

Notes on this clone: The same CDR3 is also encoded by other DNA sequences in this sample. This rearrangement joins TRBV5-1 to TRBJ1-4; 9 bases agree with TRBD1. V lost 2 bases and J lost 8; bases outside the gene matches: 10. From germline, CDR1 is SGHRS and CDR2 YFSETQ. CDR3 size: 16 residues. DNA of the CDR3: TGCGCCAGCAGCTTACAGATGGGACAGGGTCTAGAAAAACTGTTTTTT. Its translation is CASSLQMGQGLEKLFF.

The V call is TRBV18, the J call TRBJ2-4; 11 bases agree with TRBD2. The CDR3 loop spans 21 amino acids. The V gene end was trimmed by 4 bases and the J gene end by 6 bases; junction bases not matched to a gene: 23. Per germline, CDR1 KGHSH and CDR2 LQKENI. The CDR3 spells CASSLPLPGLAAGALGNIQYF. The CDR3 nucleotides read TGTGCCAGCTCACTCCCCCTCCCGGGACTAGCGGCGGGGGCGTTGGGAAACATTCAGTACTTC.

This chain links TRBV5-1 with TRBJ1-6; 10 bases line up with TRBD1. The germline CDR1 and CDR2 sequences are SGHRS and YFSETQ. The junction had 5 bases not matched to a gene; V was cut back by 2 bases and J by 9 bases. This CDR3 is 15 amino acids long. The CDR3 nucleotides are TGCGCCAGCAGCTTATCGACAGGGGGCGTTTCACCCCTCCACTTT. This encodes CASSLSTGGVSPLHF.

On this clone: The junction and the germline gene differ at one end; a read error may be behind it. Written as DNA, the CDR3 is TGTGCCAGCAGCCAAGGGATGGCAGGGCCGAACTTC. Its protein product is CASSQGMAGPNF. The chain joins TRBV5-6 to TRBJ2-5, with D perhaps matching TRBD1 (5 bases). The germline CDR1 and CDR2 sequences are SGHDT and YYEEEE. The CDR3 is 12 residues long.

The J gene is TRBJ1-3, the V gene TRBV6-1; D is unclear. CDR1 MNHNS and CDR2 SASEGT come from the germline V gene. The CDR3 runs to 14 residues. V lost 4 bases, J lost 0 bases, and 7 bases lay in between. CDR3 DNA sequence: TGTGCCAGCAGTGCGGGGTTCTCTGGAAACACCATATATTTT. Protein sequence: CASSAGFSGNTIYF.

The CDR3, as DNA: TGCGCCAGCAGCCAAGTATCGAGGGATGGAAACACCATATATTTT. Its protein is CASSQVSRDGNTIYF. The chain uses TRBV4-1 and TRBJ1-3; D not resolved. The ends were cut back, 1 base at V and 3 bases at J, with 10 bases in the middle. Germline V gene data show CDR1 as MGHRA and CDR2 as YSYEKL. The CDR3 runs 15 residues.

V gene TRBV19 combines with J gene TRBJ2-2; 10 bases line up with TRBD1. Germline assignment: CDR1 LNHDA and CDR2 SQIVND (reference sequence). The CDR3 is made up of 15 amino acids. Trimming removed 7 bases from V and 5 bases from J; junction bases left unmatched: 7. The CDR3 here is CASTWDRGYTGELFF. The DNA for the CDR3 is TGTGCCAGTACTTGGGACAGGGGTTATACCGGGGAGCTGTTTTTT.

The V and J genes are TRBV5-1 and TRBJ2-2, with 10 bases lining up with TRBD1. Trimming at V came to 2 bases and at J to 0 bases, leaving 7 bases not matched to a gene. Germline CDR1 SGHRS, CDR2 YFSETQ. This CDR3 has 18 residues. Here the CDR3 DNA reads TGCGCCAGCAGCTTATGGGGGACAGGGGCAGCGAACACCGGGGAGCTGTTTTTT. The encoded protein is CASSLWGTGAANTGELFF.

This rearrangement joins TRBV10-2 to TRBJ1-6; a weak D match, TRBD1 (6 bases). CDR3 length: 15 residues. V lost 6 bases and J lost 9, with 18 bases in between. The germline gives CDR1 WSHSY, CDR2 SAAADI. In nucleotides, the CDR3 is TGCGCCAGCAGCAGGGGCCCTTCTCTTCTTTCACCCCTCCACTTT. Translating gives CASSRGPSLLSPLHF.

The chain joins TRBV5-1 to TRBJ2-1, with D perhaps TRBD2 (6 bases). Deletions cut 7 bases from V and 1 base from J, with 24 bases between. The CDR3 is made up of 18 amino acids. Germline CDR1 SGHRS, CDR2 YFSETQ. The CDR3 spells CASLRDRPVAASYNEQFF. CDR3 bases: TGCGCCAGCTTGAGGGATCGACCGGTAGCGGCTTCCTACAATGAGCAGTTCTTC.

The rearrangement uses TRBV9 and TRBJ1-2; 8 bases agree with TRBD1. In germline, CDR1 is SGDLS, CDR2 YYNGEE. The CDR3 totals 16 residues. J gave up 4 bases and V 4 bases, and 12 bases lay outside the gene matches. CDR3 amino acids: CASSPRDRPQLYGYTF. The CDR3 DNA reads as TGTGCCAGCAGCCCAAGGGACAGGCCTCAGCTCTATGGCTACACCTTC.

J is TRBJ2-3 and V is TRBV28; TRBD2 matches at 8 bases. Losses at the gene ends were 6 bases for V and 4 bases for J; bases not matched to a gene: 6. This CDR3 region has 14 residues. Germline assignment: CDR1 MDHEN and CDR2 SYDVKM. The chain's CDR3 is CASRRAGAPDTQYF. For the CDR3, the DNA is TGTGCCAGCAGACGAGCGGGAGCCCCAGATACGCAGTATTTT.

CDR3 residues: CASSVDAVDQPQHF. The CDR3 DNA is TGTGCCAGCAGTGTGGATGCGGTAGATCAGCCCCAGCATTTT. The gene calls are TRBV6-1 and TRBJ1-5; D not certain. The CDR3 is made up of 14 amino acids. Trimming pared 4 bases from V and 5 bases from J, leaving 12 bases between. Germline-derived CDR1 and CDR2 are MNHNS and SASEGT.

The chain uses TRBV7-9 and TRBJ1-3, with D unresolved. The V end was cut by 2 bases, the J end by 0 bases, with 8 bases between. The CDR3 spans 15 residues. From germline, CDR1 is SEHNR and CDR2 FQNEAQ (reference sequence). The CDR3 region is CASSLSLVSGNTIYF. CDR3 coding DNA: TGTGCCAGCAGCTTAAGCTTGGTCTCTGGAAACACCATATATTTT.

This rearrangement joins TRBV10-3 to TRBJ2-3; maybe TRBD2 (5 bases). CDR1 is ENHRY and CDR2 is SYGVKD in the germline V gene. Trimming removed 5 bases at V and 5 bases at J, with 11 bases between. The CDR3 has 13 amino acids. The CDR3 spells CAISSGLEDTQYF. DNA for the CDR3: TGTGCCATCAGTTCGGGGTTGGAAGATACGCAGTATTTT.

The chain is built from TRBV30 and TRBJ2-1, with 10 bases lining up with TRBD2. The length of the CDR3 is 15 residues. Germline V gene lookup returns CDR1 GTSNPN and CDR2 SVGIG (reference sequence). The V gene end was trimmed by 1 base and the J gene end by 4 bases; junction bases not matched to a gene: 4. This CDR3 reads CAWSASGGVYNEQFF. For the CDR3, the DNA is TGTGCCTGGAGTGCCAGCGGGGGGGTTTACAATGAGCAGTTCTTC.

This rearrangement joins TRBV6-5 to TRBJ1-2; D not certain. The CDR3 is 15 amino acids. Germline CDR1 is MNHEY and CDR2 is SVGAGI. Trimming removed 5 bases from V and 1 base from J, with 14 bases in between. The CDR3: CASSLLRANNYGYTF. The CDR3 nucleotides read TGTGCCAGCAGTCTACTGAGGGCAAATAACTATGGCTACACCTTC.

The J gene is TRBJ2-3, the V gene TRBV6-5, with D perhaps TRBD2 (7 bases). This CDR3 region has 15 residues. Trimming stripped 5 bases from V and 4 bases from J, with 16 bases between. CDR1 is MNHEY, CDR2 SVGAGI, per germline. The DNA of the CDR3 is TGTGCCAGCAGTCCTGAAGGGGGGGCTCCAGATACGCAGTATTTT. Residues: CASSPEGGAPDTQYF.

In DNA, the CDR3 is TGTGCCAGCAGTGAGGGCGCAGGGGGCACTTATGGCTACACCTTC. As protein: CASSEGAGGTYGYTF. The chain is built from TRBV6-1 and TRBJ1-2; 8 bases fit TRBD1. The junction had 8 bases not matched to a gene; V was cut back by 3 bases and J by 5 bases. Per the germline V gene, CDR1 is MNHNS and CDR2 is SASEGT. The CDR3 length is 15 residues.

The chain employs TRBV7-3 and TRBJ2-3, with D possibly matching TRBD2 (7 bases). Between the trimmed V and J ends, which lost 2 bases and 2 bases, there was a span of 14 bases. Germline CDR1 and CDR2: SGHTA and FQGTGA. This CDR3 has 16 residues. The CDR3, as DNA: TGTGCCAGCAGCTTATCACGGGGGGCCTTCACAGATACGCAGTATTTT. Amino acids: CASSLSRGAFTDTQYF.

The DNA of the CDR3 is TGTGCCACGACCCCACGCAGGGCCTACGAGCAGTACTTC. Amino acid sequence: CATTPRRAYEQYF. The chain employs TRBV15 and TRBJ2-7, with D perhaps TRBD1 (5 bases). Deletions cut 9 bases from V and 2 bases from J, with 14 bases between. The CDR3 consists of 13 residues. Germline-derived CDR1 and CDR2 are LNHNV and YYDKDF (reference sequence).

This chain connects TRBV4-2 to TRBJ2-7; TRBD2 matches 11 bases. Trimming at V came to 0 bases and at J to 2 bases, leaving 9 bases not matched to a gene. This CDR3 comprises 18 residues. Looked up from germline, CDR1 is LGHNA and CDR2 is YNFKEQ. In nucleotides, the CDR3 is TGTGCCAGCAGCCAAGAGATTACCGGGACTAGCGGAGCCTACGAGCAGTACTTC. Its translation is CASSQEITGTSGAYEQYF.